The 4 T cell receptor beta chains given below trace back to one sample, sequenced in a study of T cells after yellow fever vaccination. Via MiXCR, TCRdb re-called the 5' RACE reads, giving one row per CDR3 protein. The table shows 300,000 to 400,000 distinct CDR3 sequences, with 8.5% to 10% occurring only once. The sample here was PBMCs, taken on the day of the first yellow fever vaccination. The receptor source for this set is a man in his late teens or twenties who received the YFV17D yellow fever vaccine.

The sample holds many counts of this clonotype. The rearrangement uses TRBV7-6 and TRBJ2-1; 8 positions match TRBD2. V dropped 1 base and J dropped 4; count of bases not matched to a gene: 6. The germline gives CDR1 SGHVS, CDR2 FNYEAQ. The CDR3 is 16 amino acids. This CDR3 reads CASSLDRAGAYNEQFF. The DNA of the CDR3 is TGTGCCAGCAGCTTAGACCGAGCGGGGGCTTACAATGAGCAGTTCTTC.

The chain is built from TRBV2 and TRBJ1-3; D is uncertain. V shed 2 bases and J shed 6 bases, with 14 bases lying between them. CDR1 and CDR2 (germline): SNHLY, FYNNEI. The CDR3 covers 15 residues. The CDR3, as DNA: TGTGCCAGCAGTGAATTGAAAGGTGGAATAAACACCATATATTTT. Translated, it gives CASSELKGGINTIYF.

This chain joins TRBV13 and TRBJ2-3; the match to TRBD1 covers 7 bases. Germline V lookup: CDR1 PRHDT, CDR2 FYEKMQ (reference sequence). The CDR3 covers 16 residues. Losses at the gene ends were 5 bases for V and 0 bases for J; bases not matched to a gene: 8. DNA of the CDR3: TGTGCCAGCAGCCGAGTTGGGACAGCCAGCACAGATACGCAGTATTTT. This translates into CASSRVGTASTDTQYF. Combining the CDR3 with reference TRBV13 and TRBJ2-3 gives the whole variable domain AAGVIQSPRHLIKEKRETATLKCYPIPRHDTVYWYQQGPGQDPQFLISFYEKMQSDKGSIPDRFSAQQFSDYHSELNMSSLELGDSALYFCASSRVGTASTDTQYFGPGTRLTVL.

The rearrangement uses TRBV29-1 and TRBJ1-1, with D tentatively TRBD1 (6 bases). V was cut by 6 bases and J by 1 base, with 9 bases left in between. Germline values: CDR1 SQVTM, CDR2 ANQGSEA. This CDR3 comprises 12 residues. CDR3 residues: CSVTGRNTEAFF. The CDR3 DNA reads TGCAGCGTCACAGGGAGGAACACTGAAGCTTTCTTT.